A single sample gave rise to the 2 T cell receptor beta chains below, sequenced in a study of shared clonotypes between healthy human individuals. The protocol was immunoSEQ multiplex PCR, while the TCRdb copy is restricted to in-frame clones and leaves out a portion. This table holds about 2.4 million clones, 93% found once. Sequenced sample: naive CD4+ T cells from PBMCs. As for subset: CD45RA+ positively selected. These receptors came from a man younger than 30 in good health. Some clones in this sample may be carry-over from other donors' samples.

The CDR3 loop is CASSPSSGRAGETQYF. The CDR3 DNA reads as TGTGCCAGCAGCCCGAGTAGCGGGAGGGCAGGAGAGACCCAGTACTTC. The rearrangement links TRBV7-3 to TRBJ2-5; 11 bases map to TRBD2. Unmatched junction bases numbered 9, after V lost 5 bases and J lost 4 bases. The CDR3 covers 16 residues. Germline V lookup: CDR1 SGHTA, CDR2 FQGTGA.

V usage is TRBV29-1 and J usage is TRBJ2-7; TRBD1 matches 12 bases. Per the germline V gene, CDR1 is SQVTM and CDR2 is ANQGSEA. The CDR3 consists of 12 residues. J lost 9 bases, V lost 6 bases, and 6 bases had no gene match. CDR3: CSVRDRGQVQYF. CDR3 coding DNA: TGCAGCGTAAGGGACAGGGGGCAAGTGCAGTACTTC.